This record covers a single T cell receptor beta chain. The antigen it binds to is not known. No qualities accompany the bases; no much larger clone lies one base away. The library was made by the immunoSEQ multiplex PCR assay. The table comes from immuneACCESS by way of TCRdb, which keeps in-frame sequences with V and J called. Part of the clones is missing from these tables; in studies checked, under half for an unresolved V gene and the rest for unknown reasons. The sample table lists fewer than 85,000 clones, approximately 94% of them with a count of one. Of the sample, 2.5% falls within the top ten clones. The CDR3 covers 14 residues, taking in both the cysteine and the phenylalanine. CDR3 DNA only is kept here, 42 bases in frame from base 1. Between the V and J ends, shortened by 2 bases and 3 bases respectively, the junction contains 10 bases. Via the germline V gene, CDR1 is MNHGY and CDR2 SAAAGT.

The sample belongs to a study of T cell changes during pregnancy in multiple sclerosis (dated by TCRdb to between 2018 and 2021). Some background on the complete study: The study looked at changes in the T cell repertoire across pregnancy in women with multiple sclerosis.

In this chain, TRBV6-8 is recombined with TRBJ1-2; the D gene is perhaps TRBD1, on 6 matching bases. This receptor was obtained from a female donor with multiple sclerosis, enrolled in a pregnancy study. The sequencing used peripheral blood, collected in the third trimester of pregnancy. The nucleotide sequence is given as TGTGCCAGCAGTTACGAAGACAGGTACTATGGCTACACCTTC. Its protein product is CASSYEDRYYGYTF.